Sequencing of this T cell receptor beta chain was carried out in a study of cytomegalovirus exposure and HLA in healthy donors. Researchers ran the PCR with 60 Vbeta and 13 Jbeta primers. Here immunoSEQ multiplex PCR was the method, and the copy in TCRdb shows in-frame clones only, minus some. Of 150,000 to 200,000 clones listed, roughly four fifths are singletons. Notes on this clone: The antigen is unknown.

Study-wide results and limits: Across HLA loci, a later analysis found differing TCR association rates, with DRB1 most and HLA-C fewest. A later analysis linked a missense variant in DCLRE1C to the trimming of TCR beta V and J genes. Later analysis suggested links between common viral pathogens and several top significant clusters.

The TCR comes from a woman aged 25 to 45 in good health and CMV-seropositive. The sample taken for sequencing was PBMCs.

The CDR3 here is CASSASSYEQYF. CDR3 nucleotides: TGCGCCAGCAGCGCCAGCTCCTACGAGCAGTACTTC. V gene TRBV10-2 combines with J gene TRBJ2-7; D remains unclear. This CDR3 has 12 residues. V was clipped by 6 bases and J by 0 bases, with 6 bases between them. The V gene's germline CDR1 is WSHSY and CDR2 SAAADI.